Presented here are 20 T cell receptor beta chains from one specimen sequenced in a study of blood T cell repertoires in COVID-19. TCRdb's table, derived via immunoSEQ multiplex PCR, lists solely in-frame clones and lacks some. The table lists around 100,000 clones, approximately 86% of them singletons. Source material: peripheral blood. The receptors come from a man aged 50-59 years with active or convalescent COVID-19.

J is TRBJ2-5 and V is TRBV6-1; D is ambiguous. The length of the CDR3 is 15 residues. The germline V and J ends were trimmed by 1 base and 2 bases, with 11 bases remaining between them. Per the germline V gene, CDR1 is MNHNS and CDR2 is SASEGT. CDR3 DNA sequence: TGTGCCAGCAGTGAAGAAGGAGCGTATCAAGAGACCCAGTACTTC. It yields the protein CASSEEGAYQETQYF.

This rearrangement joins TRBV2 to TRBJ2-2; 9 bases are shared with TRBD1. V shed 5 bases and J 7 bases; nucleotides not matched to a gene: 8. Germline CDR1 is SNHLY and CDR2 is FYNNEI. The CDR3 has 15 amino acids. The CDR3: CASSSGTGRIGELFF. The CDR3 bases are TGTGCCAGCAGTTCAGGGACAGGGCGAATCGGGGAGCTGTTTTTT. The full variable domain, completed using reference TRBV2 and TRBJ2-2, is EPEVTQTPSHQVTQMGQEVILRCVPISNHLYFYWYRQILGQKVEFLVSFYNNEISEKSEIFDDQFSVERPDGSNFTLKIRSTKLEDSAMYFCASSSGTGRIGELFFGEGSRLTVL.

Worth noting for this clone: Other nucleotide sequences in the sample specify the same CDR3. This chain links TRBV5-1 with TRBJ1-1; D remains ambiguous. Germline lookup yields CDR1 SGHRS and CDR2 YFSETQ. CDR3 length: 13 amino acids. V lost 2 bases and J 4 bases, leaving 9 bases between the germline ends. In DNA, the CDR3 is TGCGCCAGCAGCTTCGAGGGCGGCACTGAAGCTTTCTTT. As protein: CASSFEGGTEAFF.

Concerning this clone: Other DNA sequences in this sample translate to the same CDR3. This sequence joins TRBV19 and TRBJ2-1; 11 bases match TRBD2. V lost 1 base and J lost 6; bases outside the gene matches: 8. Germline CDR1 is LNHDA and CDR2 is SQIVND (reference sequence). This CDR3 spans 17 amino acids. Here the CDR3 reads CASSIVSGRAGGNEQFF. The CDR3 DNA follows: TGTGCCAGTAGTATAGTTAGCGGGAGGGCCGGGGGCAATGAGCAGTTCTTC.

This chain connects TRBV27 to TRBJ1-6, with TRBD1 as a possible D gene (5 bases). Germline CDR1 is MNHEY and CDR2 is SMNVEV (reference sequence). This CDR3 has 16 amino acids. V lost 0 bases and J lost 9, with 15 bases in between. In DNA, the CDR3 is TGTGCCAGCAGTTTATCCTCGGCCAGGGTTAGTTCACCCCTCCACTTT. Protein product: CASSLSSARVSSPLHF.

The chain uses TRBV10-3 and TRBJ1-3, with TRBD1 matching over 7 bases. The CDR3 contains 14 residues. Looked up from germline, CDR1 is ENHRY and CDR2 is SYGVKD. V lost 8 bases, J lost 2 bases, and 6 bases stayed unmatched. The CDR3 DNA sequence: TGTGCCATCCGGCAGGGGGTTGCTGGAAACACCATATATTTT. Protein product: CAIRQGVAGNTIYF.

This chain links TRBV28 with TRBJ2-1; TRBD2 aligns across 7 bases. CDR1 and CDR2 from the germline V gene are MDHEN and SYDVKM. V lost 6 bases, J lost 7 bases, and 18 bases stayed unmatched. The CDR3 length is 17 residues. The CDR3 region is CASRPSGAGASLNEQFF. The CDR3 DNA reads TGTGCCAGCAGACCTTCGGGCGCGGGAGCGAGTCTTAATGAGCAGTTCTTC. Combining the CDR3 with reference TRBV28 and TRBJ2-1 gives the whole variable domain DVKVTQSSRYLVKRTGEKVFLECVQDMDHENMFWYRQDPGLGLRLIYFSYDVKMKEKGDIPEGYSVSREKKERFSLILESASTNQTSMYLCASRPSGAGASLNEQFFGPGTRLTVL.

The V gene is TRBV5-4, the J gene TRBJ2-5; 8 bases are shared with TRBD1. This CDR3 comprises 14 residues. With 1 base clipped from V and 9 bases from J, the junction kept 8 bases outside the gene matches. Looked up from germline, CDR1 is SGHNT and CDR2 is YYREEE (reference sequence). The CDR3 sequence: CASSLWTGPGAQYF. For the CDR3, the DNA is TGTGCCAGCAGCTTGTGGACAGGGCCAGGGGCCCAGTACTTC.

V and J are TRBV15 and TRBJ2-3, with D tentatively TRBD1 (5 bases). This CDR3 is built from 12 residues. Germline V lookup: CDR1 LNHNV, CDR2 YYDKDF (reference sequence). V dropped 6 bases and J dropped 5 bases, with 9 bases sitting between them. CDR3: CATRSREDTQYF. The CDR3 DNA follows: TGTGCCACCAGATCCAGGGAAGATACGCAGTATTTT.

The V call is TRBV5-1, the J call TRBJ2-1; possibly TRBD2 for D (5 bases). Germline CDR1 SGHRS, CDR2 YFSETQ. The CDR3 loop spans 13 amino acids. V lost 0 bases and J lost 7, with 8 bases in between. The CDR3 protein is CASSLGLINEQFF. The CDR3 DNA follows: TGCGCCAGCAGCTTGGGACTAATAAATGAGCAGTTCTTC.

This chain links TRBV11-2 with TRBJ1-6; 7 nucleotides agree with TRBD1. Germline assignment: CDR1 SGHAT and CDR2 FQNNGV. V trimming: 5 bases; J trimming: 7 bases; junction bases outside the gene matches: 14. There are 17 residues in the CDR3. CDR3 DNA: TGTGCCAGCAGCCGCGTAGTACCCCGGGACAGCAATTCACCCCTCCACTTT. Translation gives CASSRVVPRDSNSPLHF.

The rearrangement links TRBV27 to TRBJ2-1, with D possibly TRBD2 on 5 matching bases. The V gene lost 4 bases and the J gene lost 5 bases, with 18 bases spanning the gap. Germline V CDR1 and CDR2: MNHEY, SMNVEV (reference sequence). The CDR3 extends over 16 amino acids. This chain's CDR3 is CASSSKRGLIHNEQFF. The CDR3 coding sequence is TGTGCCAGCAGTTCAAAACGGGGTTTAATACACAATGAGCAGTTCTTC.

J is TRBJ1-1 and V is TRBV6-5, with D possibly TRBD1 on 5 matching bases. CDR1 is MNHEY and CDR2 is SVGAGI in the germline V gene. V dropped 2 bases and J dropped 5 bases, with 9 bases sitting between them. The CDR3 length is 13 residues. The CDR3 protein is CASSYREGTEAFF. Written as DNA, the CDR3 is TGTGCCAGCAGTTACAGGGAGGGGACTGAAGCTTTCTTT.

This rearrangement joins TRBV28 to TRBJ1-4, with TRBD1 matching over 8 bases. CDR3 size: 14 residues. The germline V gene encodes CDR1 MDHEN and CDR2 SYDVKM. V dropped 5 bases and J dropped 3; count of bases not matched to a gene: 2. DNA of the CDR3: TGTGCCAGCAGTAACAGGGGGGCTAATGAAAAACTGTTTTTT. Its protein product is CASSNRGANEKLFF.

Only one count was recorded for this clone. This rearrangement joins TRBV10-3 to TRBJ1-5, with TRBD1 as a possible D gene (5 bases). Germline V CDR1 and CDR2: ENHRY, SYGVKD. The CDR3 has 13 residues. Trimming cost V 3 bases and J 3 bases, with 6 bases left between them. The CDR3: CAISDRDNQPQHF. The CDR3 bases are TGTGCCATCAGTGACAGGGACAATCAGCCCCAGCATTTT.

The chain joins TRBV11-2 to TRBJ2-3; TRBD1 is a possible D gene (5 bases). V was trimmed by 1 base and J by 4 bases, leaving 9 bases between them. The length of the CDR3 is 14 residues. Germline V gives CDR1 SGHAT, CDR2 FQNNGV. Here the CDR3 reads CASSLAPGSDTQYF. The DNA for the CDR3 is TGTGCCAGCAGCTTAGCACCAGGGTCAGATACGCAGTATTTT. The whole variable domain, filled in from reference TRBV11-2 and TRBJ2-3, reads EAGVAQSPRYKIIEKRQSVAFWCNPISGHATLYWYQQILGQGPKLLIQFQNNGVVDDSQLPKDRFSAERLKGVDSTLKIQPAKLEDSAVYLCASSLAPGSDTQYFGPGTRLTVL.

This sequence joins TRBV7-9 and TRBJ1-2; D might be TRBD1 (5 bases). CDR1 is SEHNR and CDR2 is FQNEAQ in the germline V gene (reference sequence). Trimming took off 0 bases at V and 7 bases at J, with 12 bases between the two ends. CDR3 length: 14 residues. The CDR3 bases are TGTGCCAGCAGCTTAGCGACGGGGGGAAGTGGCTACACCTTC. Its protein is CASSLATGGSGYTF.

The table lists this clone with a few counts. The chain links TRBV2 to TRBJ2-7; TRBD1 agrees at 9 bases. V dropped 6 bases and J dropped 2; count of bases not matched to a gene: 11. In germline, CDR1 is SNHLY, CDR2 FYNNEI. The CDR3 contains 16 residues. In nucleotides, the CDR3 is TGTGCCAGCAGGGGGGGGAGGACAGGGGACGCCTACGAGCAGTACTTC. Protein product: CASRGGRTGDAYEQYF.

The V call is TRBV2, the J call TRBJ2-7; TRBD2 matches at 7 bases. Germline V gives CDR1 SNHLY, CDR2 FYNNEI. The CDR3 extends over 14 amino acids. The J segment lost 7 bases and the V segment lost 6 bases, leaving 12 bases of the junction unmatched. CDR3 DNA sequence: TGTGCCAGCAGAGGGGTAAGGGGACTACGAGAGCAGTACTTC. Translation gives CASRGVRGLREQYF.

The rearrangement links TRBV7-9 to TRBJ2-1; D is undetermined. CDR1 and CDR2 from the germline V gene are SEHNR and FQNEAQ (reference sequence). The CDR3 runs to 13 residues. Between the trimmed V and J ends, which lost 0 bases and 4 bases, there was a span of 4 bases. The CDR3 protein is CASSLARYNEQFF. CDR3 nucleotide sequence: TGTGCCAGCAGCTTAGCCCGGTACAATGAGCAGTTCTTC.